Sequencing of this T cell receptor (beta chain) was carried out in a study of beta chain features in type 1 diabetes. Study information: Over all samples combined, fewer than 140,000,000 sorted cells were examined. Findings and limits, study-wide: VDJ junctions sequenced from type 1 diabetes patients showed fewer insertions and more deletions. Within each of all four CD4+ subsets, Type 1 diabetes patients had TCRB CDR3s that were moderately but significantly shorter. Healthy donors had naive, central memory and Treg TCRB repertoires that appeared less similar than those seen among patients.

CD45RO/CCR7/CD25/CD127/CD95/CD27 sorting isolated CD4+ naive, central memory, regulatory and stem cell-like memory cells. This clone was counted only a few times. Antigen specificity is unknown. Reverse transcription of all isolated RNA meant that expressed TCRB transcripts were sequenced. Sequenced by immunoSEQ multiplex PCR; TCRdb stores in-frame clones only, minus some. Of 150,000 to 200,000 clones listed, about 8.1% were seen once; the top ten hold approximately 0.56%. Source material: central memory CD4+ T cells from blood. This sequence originates from a woman younger than 35 with type 1 diabetes.

CDR3 region: CASSGQGLAVEQYF. The CDR3, as DNA: TGTGCCAGCAGCGGCCAGGGACTAGCAGTCGAGCAGTACTTC. V and J are TRBV9 and TRBJ2-7; 9 bases align to TRBD2. Germline values: CDR1 SGDLS, CDR2 YYNGEE. With V trimmed by 3 bases and J by 6 bases, 7 bases remained unmatched. The CDR3 consists of 14 residues.